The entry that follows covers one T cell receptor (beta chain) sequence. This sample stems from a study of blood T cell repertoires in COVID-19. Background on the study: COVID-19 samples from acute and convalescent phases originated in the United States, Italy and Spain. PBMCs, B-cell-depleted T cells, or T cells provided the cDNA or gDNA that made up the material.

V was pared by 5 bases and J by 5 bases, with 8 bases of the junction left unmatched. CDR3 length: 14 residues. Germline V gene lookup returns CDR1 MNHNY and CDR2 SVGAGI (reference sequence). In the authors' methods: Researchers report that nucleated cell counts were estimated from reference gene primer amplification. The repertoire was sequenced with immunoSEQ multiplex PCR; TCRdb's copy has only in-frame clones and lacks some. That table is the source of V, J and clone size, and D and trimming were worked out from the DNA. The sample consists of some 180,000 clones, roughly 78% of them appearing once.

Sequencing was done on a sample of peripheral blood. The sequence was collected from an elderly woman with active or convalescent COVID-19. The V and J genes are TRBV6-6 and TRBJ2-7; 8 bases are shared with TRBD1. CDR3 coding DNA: TGTGCCAGCAGTCCCGGACAGGGAAAGGACGAGCAGTACTTC. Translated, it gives CASSPGQGKDEQYF.